The present entry profiles one T cell receptor beta chain with its context. In this sample, this clonotype turned up many times. Its antigen has not been determined. Per-base qualities were not stored, and no clone one base away is much larger. CDR1 is given as MNHEY and CDR2 as SVGAGI, both from the germline V gene. Trimming removed 2 bases from V and 3 bases from J, leaving 5 bases between the germline ends. From cysteine to phenylalanine, the CDR3 is 13 amino acids long. The kept DNA is CDR3 alone, 39 bases in frame from the first base. The library was generated by 5' RACE. These reads were obtained on a NextSeq 500. To allow correction of PCR and sequencing errors, the TCR library protocol tagged every TCR cDNA molecule with a unique molecular identifier. From the authors' description of their analysis: TCR identification, UMI-based error correction and CDR3 extraction were performed with Decombinator tools. TCRs above a frequency of 2 per 1,000, corresponding to the top 1% of the tumor frequency distribution, were defined as expanded. Rényi diversity was computed with the R vegan package after subsampling each repertoire 100 times to 5,000 TCRs. To build CDR3 similarity networks, amino acid triplet string-kernel similarity was used, and CDR3s were connected when their pairwise similarity was above 0.82. The raw public data were reprocessed by TCRdb itself: fastp quality trimming at Q25, MiXCR clonotype calling, in-frame beta chains only. Every entry covers one CDR3 protein and lists the most common genes and DNA from its rows. TCRdb's processing, not the authors', yielded these V and J calls. The sample table holds under 40,000 distinct CDR3 sequences, of which around 5.5% were seen once. Roughly 10% of the sample is held by the ten biggest clonotypes.

This entry is derived from a study of spatial heterogeneity in lung cancer (dated by TCRdb to the late 2010s). About the study as a whole: Beta-chain transcripts were consistently detected in greater numbers than alpha-chain transcripts, which likely reflects a higher abundance of beta-chain transcripts. TCR alpha and beta repertoires were quantitatively compared across multiple tumor regions, matched nontumor lung and blood in non-small cell lung cancer. Both alpha and beta chains were TCR-sequenced in samples taken at surgery, namely 220 tumor regions, around 61 matched nontumor lung samples and approximately 58 PBMC samples. In the raw uncorrected reads, each unique combination of TCR and UMI appeared on average more than ten times. Nonsynonymous mutation counts, determined by whole-exome sequencing of tumor tissue, were related to features of the TCR repertoire. Overall study outcomes, separate from this receptor: Additional single-cell paired TCR alpha and beta sequencing was considered necessary to confirm, at a functional level, the hypothesis that regional TCRs recognize regional mutations. Ubiquitous expanded tumor TCRs were detected in blood more often at tumor resection than at routine follow-up.

The time point label here, explained by the study, means: sample taken at primary tumor resection. Without any cell sorting, TCR sequencing was performed on whole RNA extracted either from tumor and nontumor lung tissue or from cryopreserved PBMC samples. The donors were 65 to 90 patients from the lung TRACERx cohort who had early-stage, untreated non-small cell lung cancer. A patient was chosen for TCR sequencing only when enough RNA was available from at least two tumor regions. This clonotype originated in a male donor with early-stage non-small cell lung cancer. The rearranged segments are TRBV6-5 and TRBJ2-1; no confident D gene assignment can be made. The sequencing used PBMCs, collected at surgery. Read as DNA, the sequence is TGTGCCAGCAGTTACGCACTCTACAATGAGCAGTTCTTC. Translation gives CASSYALYNEQFF.